Detailed here is one T cell receptor beta chain. Its antigen is as yet unknown. In germline, CDR1 is SGHRS, CDR2 YFSETQ. There are 15 residues in the CDR3. Between the trimmed V and J ends, which lost 4 bases and 2 bases, there was a span of 12 bases. The sample comes from a study of T cell responses to AZD1222 COVID-19 vaccine. Study-wide results and caveats: Vaccine-related CD4 TCRs covered spike, predominating at 160-218 and 743-854.

Sequencing was performed with immunoSEQ multiplex PCR; in TCRdb, only in-frame clones are kept and a portion is missing. The repertoire holds under 150,000 clones, with approximately 88% as singletons. The TCR comes from an adult in good health. The chain joins TRBV5-1 to TRBJ2-2; D possibly corresponds to TRBD1 (5 bases). Sequenced here: peripheral blood, sampled on day 0 of AZD1222 vaccination. The CDR3: CASSLVTVNTGELFF. The CDR3 bases are TGCGCCAGCAGCCTAGTGACAGTTAACACCGGGGAGCTGTTTTTT.